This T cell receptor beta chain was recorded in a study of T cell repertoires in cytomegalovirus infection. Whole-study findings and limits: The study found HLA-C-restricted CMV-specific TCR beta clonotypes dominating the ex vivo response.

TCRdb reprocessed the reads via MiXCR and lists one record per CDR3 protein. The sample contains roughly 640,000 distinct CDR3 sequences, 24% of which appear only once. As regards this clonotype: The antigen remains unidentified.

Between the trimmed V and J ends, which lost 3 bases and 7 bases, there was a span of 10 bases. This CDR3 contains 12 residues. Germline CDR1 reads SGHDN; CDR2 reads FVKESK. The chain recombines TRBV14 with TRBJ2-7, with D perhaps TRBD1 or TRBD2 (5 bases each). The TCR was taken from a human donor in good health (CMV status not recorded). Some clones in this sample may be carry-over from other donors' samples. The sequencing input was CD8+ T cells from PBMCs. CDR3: CASSQGELEQYF. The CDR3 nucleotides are TGTGCCAGCAGCCAGGGGGAATTGGAGCAGTACTTC.